What follows are 22 T cell receptor beta chains derived from one specimen sequenced in a study of preoperative IRX-2 immunotherapy in early breast cancer. The treatment denotes: preoperative locoregional IRX-2 cytokine immunotherapy. Clones were sequenced by immunoSEQ multiplex PCR, and TCRdb holds only the in-frame ones, with some missing. The sample includes around 34,000 clones, about 95% of them seen just once. This sample was gathered from a patient treated with IRX-2 immunotherapy. Receptor source: a human donor with breast cancer.

The V and J genes are TRBV25-1 and TRBJ1-1; D not resolved. Trimming pared 1 base from V and 7 bases from J, leaving 13 bases between. This CDR3 has 14 amino acids. Germline V gene lookup returns CDR1 MGHDK and CDR2 SYGVNS. The CDR3 protein is CASSEFVGKNEAFF. The CDR3 nucleotides read TGTGCCAGCAGTGAATTTGTGGGGAAGAATGAAGCTTTCTTT.

The table lists this clone with a count of one. The chain couples TRBV11-3 to TRBJ2-1; 7 bases are a match to TRBD2. From germline, CDR1 is SGHNT and CDR2 YENEEA. Losses at the gene ends were 3 bases for V and 2 bases for J; bases not matched to a gene: 4. The CDR3 runs 15 residues. The CDR3, as DNA: TGTGCCAGCAGCTTGGGGGGAGGGACCTACAATGAGCAGTTCTTC. This sequence encodes CASSLGGGTYNEQFF. The full variable domain, completed using reference TRBV11-3 and TRBJ2-1, is EAGVVQSPRYKIIEKKQPVAFWCNPISGHNTLYWYLQNLGQGPELLIRYENEEAVDDSQLPKDRFSAERLKGVDSTLKIQPAELGDSAVYLCASSLGGGTYNEQFFGPGTRLTVL.

V and J are TRBV5-4 and TRBJ1-1; possibly TRBD1 for D (6 bases). The germline V and J ends were trimmed by 3 bases and 5 bases, with 23 bases remaining between them. There are 17 residues in the CDR3. CDR1 and CDR2 (germline): SGHNT, YYREEE (reference sequence). The CDR3 protein is CASSWGLVGGGDTEAFF. The CDR3 bases are TGTGCCAGCAGCTGGGGGCTGGTGGGTGGCGGAGATACTGAAGCTTTCTTT.

The chain links TRBV5-1 to TRBJ1-1; 10 bases align to TRBD1. From germline, CDR1 is SGHRS and CDR2 YFSETQ. J was trimmed by 11 bases and V by 3 bases; bases with no gene match: 4. The CDR3 sequence is 12 residues long. This chain's CDR3 is CASSSGTGVAFF. CDR3 coding DNA: TGCGCCAGCAGCTCCGGGACAGGGGTTGCTTTCTTT. The variable domain in full, completed from reference TRBV5-1 and TRBJ1-1, reads KAGVTQTPRYLIKTRGQQVTLSCSPISGHRSVSWYQQTPGQGLQFLFEYFSETQRNKGNFPGRFSGRQFSNSRSEMNVSTLELGDSALYLCASSSGTGVAFFGQGTRLTVV.

The V gene is TRBV10-3, the J gene TRBJ2-7; 12 bases match TRBD2. This CDR3 comprises 16 residues. The V and J ends lost 5 bases and 0 bases, in that order; junction bases with no gene match: 5. Per the germline V gene, CDR1 is ENHRY and CDR2 is SYGVKD. The DNA of the CDR3 is TGTGCCATCAGTCCGACTAGCGGGGGATCCTCCTACGAGCAGTACTTC. Encoded protein: CAISPTSGGSSYEQYF.

V usage is TRBV9 and J usage is TRBJ1-2; TRBD1 is a possible D gene (6 bases). This CDR3 has 19 residues. Trimming removed 4 bases at V and 0 bases at J, with 25 bases between. Germline V lookup: CDR1 SGDLS, CDR2 YYNGEE. The CDR3 bases are TGTGCCAGCAGCTCCGTAACAGGGCTCGCCCTCCTTTCTAACTATGGCTACACCTTC. Protein: CASSSVTGLALLSNYGYTF.

As to this clone: Germline is not matched at one junction end, which may reflect a read error. Other DNA sequences of this sample code for an identical CDR3. The J gene is TRBJ1-2, the V gene TRBV28; D unclear. There are 15 residues in the CDR3. Germline assignment: CDR1 MDHEN and CDR2 SYDVKM. Here the CDR3 reads CASSLGFSGYYGYTF. CDR3 nucleotide sequence: TGCGCCAGCAGTTTGGGTTTCTCGGGGTATTATGGCTACACCTTC.

This sequence joins TRBV5-1 and TRBJ2-7, with D perhaps TRBD1 (7 bases). Trimming pared 4 bases from V and 3 bases from J, leaving 11 bases between. The CDR3 sequence is 13 residues long. Germline V CDR1 and CDR2: SGHRS, YFSETQ. The CDR3 spells CASSGGTVYEQYF. The DNA of the CDR3 is TGCGCCAGCAGCGGGGGGACAGTCTACGAGCAGTACTTC.

The V and J genes are TRBV30 and TRBJ1-2; TRBD1 matches 10 bases. This CDR3 spans 13 amino acids. CDR1 is GTSNPN, CDR2 SVGIG, per germline (reference sequence). Trimming cost V 5 bases and J 5 bases; bases outside gene matches: 5. CDR3 loop: CAWVDRGLYGYTF. In DNA form, the CDR3 reads TGTGCCTGGGTAGACAGGGGGCTTTATGGCTACACCTTC.

V and J are TRBV6-5 and TRBJ1-4; 8 bases are shared with TRBD1. With 0 bases clipped from V and 8 bases from J, the junction kept 2 bases outside the gene matches. Germline assignment: CDR1 MNHEY and CDR2 SVGAGI. The CDR3 covers 14 residues. DNA for the CDR3: TGTGCCAGCAGTTACTCGACAGGGGTGGAAAAACTGTTTTTT. This codes for CASSYSTGVEKLFF.

V is TRBV27 and J is TRBJ2-7; D gene uncertain. CDR1 and CDR2 from the germline V gene are MNHEY and SMNVEV (reference sequence). The V gene lost 8 bases and the J gene lost 2 bases, with 4 bases spanning the gap. CDR3 size: 10 residues. The CDR3 DNA reads TGTGCCAGCTCCGCCTACGAGCAGTACTTC. Protein sequence: CASSAYEQYF.

The chain has TRBV4-3 and TRBJ2-7, with 14 bases lining up with TRBD2. V lost 1 base and J lost 0; bases outside the gene matches: 14. From germline, CDR1 is LGHNA and CDR2 YSLEER. This CDR3 is 21 amino acids long. The CDR3: CASSQAGGGLAGVTPSYEQYF. The CDR3 DNA sequence: TGCGCCAGCAGCCAAGCCGGTGGGGGACTAGCGGGAGTGACCCCCTCCTACGAGCAGTACTTC.

The chain is built from TRBV2 and TRBJ1-2; D not certain. Germline loops: CDR1 SNHLY, CDR2 FYNNEI. The CDR3 contains 13 residues. V lost 7 bases to trimming and J lost 3 bases, with 12 bases between them. Here the CDR3 reads CASTERRDYGYTF. In nucleotides, the CDR3 is TGTGCCAGCACCGAACGGAGAGACTATGGCTACACCTTC.

The chain joins TRBV9 to TRBJ2-1; D perhaps matches TRBD1 (6 bases). The length of the CDR3 is 13 residues. Germline V gene data show CDR1 as SGDLS and CDR2 as YYNGEE. V was trimmed by 0 bases and J by 10 bases, leaving 11 bases between them. The CDR3 spells CASSVAQGQEQFF. In DNA form, the CDR3 reads TGTGCCAGCAGCGTAGCACAGGGTCAGGAGCAGTTCTTC.

The genes are TRBV6-5 and TRBJ2-7, with 7 positions matching TRBD1. With V trimmed by 7 bases and J by 3 bases, 0 bases remained unmatched. Germline assignment: CDR1 MNHEY and CDR2 SVGAGI. The CDR3 loop spans 11 amino acids. This CDR3 reads CASNRGYEQYF. Here the CDR3 DNA reads TGTGCCAGCAACAGGGGCTACGAGCAGTACTTC.

The chain is built from TRBV27 and TRBJ2-2; D perhaps matches TRBD1 (7 bases). The ends were cut back, 3 bases at V and 4 bases at J, with 12 bases in the middle. From germline, CDR1 is MNHEY and CDR2 SMNVEV (reference sequence). The CDR3 is 15 residues long. CDR3 coding DNA: TGTGCCAGCAGTTTCAGGGGGGAAGGCACCGGGGAGCTGTTTTTT. Translating it yields CASSFRGEGTGELFF.

This clone was observed a single time. CDR3 in amino acids: CASSQSPGQGADEQYF. CDR3 sequence (DNA): TGCGCCAGCAGCCAAAGCCCGGGACAGGGGGCAGACGAGCAGTACTTC. This chain links TRBV4-3 with TRBJ2-7; 12 bases line up with TRBD1. The CDR3 runs to 16 residues. CDR1 is LGHNA, CDR2 YSLEER, per germline. The trim removed 2 bases at V and 5 bases at J, leaving 7 bases unmatched.

This clone appeared once. The V gene is TRBV27, the J gene TRBJ2-7; tentative D call: TRBD2 (5 bases). This CDR3 region has 14 residues. V lost 5 bases to trimming and J lost 3 bases, with 14 bases between them. Germline lookup yields CDR1 MNHEY and CDR2 SMNVEV (reference sequence). As DNA, the CDR3 is TGTGCCAGCAGTCGTACGGGGTCTTTCTACGAGCAGTACTTC. As protein: CASSRTGSFYEQYF.

The rearrangement joins TRBV9 to TRBJ2-7; 8 bases match TRBD2. The CDR3 loop spans 15 amino acids. V shed 0 bases, J shed 3 bases, and the junction held 5 bases outside the gene matches. The germline CDR1 and CDR2 sequences are SGDLS and YYNGEE. The CDR3 reads CASSVAGGVIYEQYF. Here the CDR3 DNA reads TGTGCCAGCAGCGTAGCGGGAGGGGTAATCTACGAGCAGTACTTC.

The chain couples TRBV10-3 to TRBJ1-1, with a weak D call TRBD1 (5 bases). CDR1 is ENHRY and CDR2 is SYGVKD in the germline V gene. The CDR3 has 12 amino acids. V dropped 3 bases and J dropped 6 bases, with 8 bases sitting between them. In DNA form, the CDR3 reads TGTGCCATCAGTGATCAGGGACCTGAAGCTTTCTTT. This encodes CAISDQGPEAFF.

The chain uses TRBV4-2 and TRBJ2-7; D uncertain. Germline CDR1 is LGHNA and CDR2 is YNFKEQ. V lost 1 base, J lost 1 base, and 14 bases lay in between. There are 16 residues in the CDR3. The CDR3: CASSQGMDPVSYEQYF. Written as DNA, the CDR3 is TGTGCCAGCAGCCAAGGGATGGACCCCGTTTCCTACGAGCAGTACTTC.

The V call is TRBV7-2, the J call TRBJ2-1; D may be TRBD1 or TRBD2 (5 bases each). V lost 5 bases and J lost 2, with 22 bases in between. Germline V gene sequence: CDR1 SGHTA, CDR2 FQGNSA. CDR3 length: 18 amino acids. In nucleotides, the CDR3 is TGTGCCAGCAGCCCCTTCTATCCCGGGGACCCAACCTACAATGAGCAGTTCTTC. This codes for CASSPFYPGDPTYNEQFF.